This record covers a single T cell receptor (beta chain). Its antigen is undetermined. The germline V gene has CDR1 GTSNPN and CDR2 SVGIG (reference sequence). Trimming took 1 base from V and 2 from J; bases not matched to a gene: 2. This CDR3 is built from 13 residues. The data are from a study of T cell responses to AZD1222 COVID-19 vaccine. The table came from immunoSEQ multiplex PCR; TCRdb's copy has only in-frame clones and leaves some out. The sample lists around 200,000 clones, around nine tenths occurring once. Study-level findings and limits: The number of AZD1222 recipients seropositive at baseline was only five or six. Close to half of spike-specific TCRs reportedly recognize unmutated variant regions. Donor demographics were predominantly white British with a female majority; clonal diversity may be underestimated. Scientists sampled the repertoires only once the peak T cell response had passed.

This receptor was obtained from an adult in good health. The chain uses TRBV30 and TRBJ2-7; 7 nucleotides agree with TRBD1. The sequences come from peripheral blood, collected on day 0 of AZD1222 vaccination. The CDR3 region is CAWSEGTAYEQYF. The CDR3 DNA reads TGTGCCTGGAGTGAAGGGACAGCCTACGAGCAGTACTTC.